A few counts support the clone carrying this T cell receptor beta chain. What it binds is unknown. This specimen belongs to a study of type 1 and type 2 diabetes patients. Study details: Donors were type 1 diabetes, type 2 diabetes, or nondiabetic controls. Points from the study as a whole: V and J gene usage correlated at around 0.97 between type 2 diabetes and control samples. Some expanded clones seen only in T1D might occur in additional T2D or control samples.

Germline assignment: CDR1 LNHDA and CDR2 SQIVND (reference sequence). Trimming took 1 base from V and 9 from J, leaving 7 bases between them. The CDR3 is 12 amino acids. Amplification started from genomic DNA. The TCR beta CDR3 region was amplified using 30 forward and 13 reverse primers. MiXCR, applied by TCRdb to the multiplex PCR reads, yields one record per CDR3 protein. Of 250,000 to 300,000 distinct CDR3 sequences in the sample, over 45% were seen once. This sequence was found in a man younger than 30 with type 2 diabetes. The rearrangement links TRBV19 to TRBJ2-1; D remains ambiguous. Specimen: peripheral blood mononuclear cells (PBMCs). The CDR3 loop is CASSIGKFEQFF. DNA for the CDR3: TGTGCCAGTAGTATAGGGAAGTTTGAGCAGTTCTTC. Together with reference TRBV19 and TRBJ2-1, the CDR3 gives the full variable domain: DGGITQSPKYLFRKEGQNVTLSCEQNLNHDAMYWYRQDPGQGLRLIYYSQIVNDFQKGDIAEGYSVSREKKESFPLTVTSAQKNPTAFYLCASSIGKFEQFFGPGTRLTVL.